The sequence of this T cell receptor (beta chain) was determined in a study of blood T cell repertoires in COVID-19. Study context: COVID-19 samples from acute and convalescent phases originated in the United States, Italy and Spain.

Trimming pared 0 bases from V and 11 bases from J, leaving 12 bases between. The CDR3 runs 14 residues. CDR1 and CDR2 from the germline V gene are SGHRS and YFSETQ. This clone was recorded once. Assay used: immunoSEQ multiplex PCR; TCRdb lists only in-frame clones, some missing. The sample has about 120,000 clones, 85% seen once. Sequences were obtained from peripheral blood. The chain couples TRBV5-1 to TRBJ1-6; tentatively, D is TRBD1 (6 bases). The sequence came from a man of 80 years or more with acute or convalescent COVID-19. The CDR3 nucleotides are TGCGCCAGCAGCTTGGATCCAGGGGTTGCACCCCTCCACTTT. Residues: CASSLDPGVAPLHF.